The text below deals with one T cell receptor beta chain. The antigen is not known. Between the mid-2010s and the late 2010s, patients underwent resection in Japan or China. V lost 0 bases, J lost 10 bases, and 5 bases stayed unmatched. The CDR3 loop spans 15 amino acids. CDR1 and CDR2 (germline): MGHRA, YSYEKL. The data were taken from a study of immune evolution from preneoplasia to lung adenocarcinoma. Whole-study findings and limits: Top clone share appeared to fall from AAH through AIS, MIA, adenocarcinoma.

Sequencing was performed with immunoSEQ multiplex PCR; in TCRdb, only in-frame clones are kept and a portion is missing. This table has 9,500 to 15,000 clones, 70% to 90% appearing once. V usage is TRBV4-1 and J usage is TRBJ2-1; 11 positions agree with TRBD2. The sample consisted of FFPE tissue from an adenomatous hyperplasia lung lesion. The subset: atypical adenomatous hyperplasia (AAH), lung preneoplasia. This receptor was identified in a person aged 50-70 years with lung adenocarcinoma. CDR3 in amino acids: CASSQEFTSGREQFF. CDR3 nucleotides: TGCGCCAGCAGCCAAGAGTTTACTAGCGGGAGAGAGCAGTTCTTC.